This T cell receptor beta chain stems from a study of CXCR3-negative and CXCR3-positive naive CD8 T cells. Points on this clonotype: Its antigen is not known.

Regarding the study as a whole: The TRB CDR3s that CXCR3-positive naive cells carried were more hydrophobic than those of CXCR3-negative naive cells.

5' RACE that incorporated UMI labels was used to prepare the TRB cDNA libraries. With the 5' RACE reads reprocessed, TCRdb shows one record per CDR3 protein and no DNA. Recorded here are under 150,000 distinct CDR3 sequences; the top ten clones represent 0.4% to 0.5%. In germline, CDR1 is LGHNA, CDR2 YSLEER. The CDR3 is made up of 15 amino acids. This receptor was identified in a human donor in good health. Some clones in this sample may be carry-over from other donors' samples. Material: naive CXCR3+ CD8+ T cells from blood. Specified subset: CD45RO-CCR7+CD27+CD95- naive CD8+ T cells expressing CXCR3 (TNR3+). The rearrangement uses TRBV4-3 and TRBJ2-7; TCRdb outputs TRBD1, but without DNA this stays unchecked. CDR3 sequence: CASSQELRGNYEQYF.